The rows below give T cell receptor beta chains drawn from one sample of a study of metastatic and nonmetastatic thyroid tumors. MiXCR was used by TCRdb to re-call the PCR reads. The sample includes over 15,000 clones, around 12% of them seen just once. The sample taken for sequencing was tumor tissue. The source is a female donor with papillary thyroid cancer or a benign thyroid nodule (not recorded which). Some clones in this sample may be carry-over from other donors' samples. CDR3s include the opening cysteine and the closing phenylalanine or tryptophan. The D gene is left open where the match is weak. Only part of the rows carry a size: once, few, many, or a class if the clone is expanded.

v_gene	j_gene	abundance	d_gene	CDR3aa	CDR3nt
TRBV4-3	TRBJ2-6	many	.	CASSQDWGFSGANVLTF	TGCGCCAGCAGCCAAGATTGGGGGTTCTCTGGGGCCAACGTCCTGACTTTC
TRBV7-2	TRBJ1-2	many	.	CASSLVTLSYYGYTF	TGTGCCAGCAGCTTAGTCACATTGTCCTACTATGGCTACACCTTC
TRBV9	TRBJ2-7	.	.	CASSGSRRGSYEQYF	TGTGCCAGCAGCGGAAGCCGAAGGGGGTCCTACGAGCAGTACTTC
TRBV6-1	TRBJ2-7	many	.	CASSEGGGGRHEQYF	TGTGCCAGCAGTGAAGGGGGGGGGGGCCGACACGAGCAGTACTTC
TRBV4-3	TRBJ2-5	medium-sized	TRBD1	CASSKHRGSETQYF	TGCGCCAGCAGCAAGCACAGGGGGTCAGAGACCCAGTACTTC
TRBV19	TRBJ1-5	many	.	CASRKGQLDQPQHF	TGTGCCAGTAGGAAAGGACAGCTTGATCAGCCCCAGCATTTT
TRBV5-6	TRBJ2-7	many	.	CASSLGGTFYEQYF	TGTGCCAGCAGCTTGGGAGGCACCTTTTACGAGCAGTACTTC
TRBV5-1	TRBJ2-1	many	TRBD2	CASNGLAAYNEQFF	TGCGCCAGCAACGGACTAGCGGCGTACAATGAGCAGTTCTTC
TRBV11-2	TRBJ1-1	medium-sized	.	CASSSLGGTEAFF	TGTGCCAGCAGCTCACTAGGGGGCACTGAAGCTTTCTTT
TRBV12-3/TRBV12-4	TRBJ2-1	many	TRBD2	CASSFQAGGPHEQFF	TGTGCCAGCAGTTTTCAAGCGGGAGGGCCCCATGAGCAGTTCTTC
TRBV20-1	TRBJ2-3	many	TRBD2	CSVRGEWGTDTQYF	TGCAGTGTTCGGGGGGAGTGGGGCACAGATACGCAGTATTTT
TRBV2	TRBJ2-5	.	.	CASSRGKETQYF	TGTGCCAGCAGTAGGGGGAAAGAGACCCAGTACTTC
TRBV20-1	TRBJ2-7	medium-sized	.	CSALRALGPYEQYF	TGCAGTGCTCTAAGGGCCTTGGGGCCGTACGAGCAGTACTTC
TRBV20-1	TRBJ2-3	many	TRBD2	CSAAGLAGAIDTQYF	TGCAGTGCTGCAGGGCTAGCGGGGGCGATAGATACGCAGTATTTT
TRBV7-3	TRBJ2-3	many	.	CASSLRDLSYTQYF	TGTGCCAGCAGCCTCCGTGATCTCTCTTATACGCAGTATTTT
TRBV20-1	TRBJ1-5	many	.	CSARDPREDQPQHF	TGCAGTGCTAGAGACCCCAGGGAGGACCAGCCCCAGCATTTT
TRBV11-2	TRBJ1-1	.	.	CASSLDGRLWANTEAFF	TGTGCCAGCAGCTTAGATGGCAGGTTGTGGGCGAACACTGAAGCTTTCTTT
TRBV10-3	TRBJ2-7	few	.	CAIIESRISHEQYF	TGTGCCATCATTGAGTCCCGTATCTCCCACGAGCAGTACTTC
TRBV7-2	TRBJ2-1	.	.	CASSPDYTGYEQFF	TGTGCCAGCAGCCCCGACTATACCGGCTACGAGCAGTTCTTC
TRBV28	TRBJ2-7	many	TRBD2	CASTHGRSSYEQYF	TGTGCCAGCACCCACGGGAGGAGCTCCTACGAGCAGTACTTC
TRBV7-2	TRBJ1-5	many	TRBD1	CASSLAPYGGQPQHF	TGTGCCAGCAGCTTAGCACCCTATGGGGGACAGCCCCAGCATTTC
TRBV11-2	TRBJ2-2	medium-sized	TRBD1	CASSSDRVGNTGELFF	TGTGCCAGCAGTTCTGACAGGGTAGGGAACACCGGGGAGCTGTTTTTT
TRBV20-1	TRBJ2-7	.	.	CSARDQRGADYEQYF	TGCAGTGCTAGAGATCAAAGGGGGGCGGATTACGAGCAGTACTTC
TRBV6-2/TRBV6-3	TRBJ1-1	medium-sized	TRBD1	CASKNRGSTEAFF	TGTGCCAGCAAGAACAGGGGAAGCACTGAAGCTTTCTTT
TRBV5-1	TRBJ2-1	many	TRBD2	CASSGDAYNEQFF	TGCGCTAGTAGCGGGGACGCTTACAATGAGCAGTTCTTC
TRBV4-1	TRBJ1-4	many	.	CASSQLAGANEKLFF	TGCGCCAGCAGCCAACTGGCAGGGGCTAATGAAAAACTGTTTTTT
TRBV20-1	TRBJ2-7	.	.	CSARRGVWVLDEQYF	TGCAGTGCTAGGCGCGGCGTCTGGGTTTTGGACGAGCAGTACTTC